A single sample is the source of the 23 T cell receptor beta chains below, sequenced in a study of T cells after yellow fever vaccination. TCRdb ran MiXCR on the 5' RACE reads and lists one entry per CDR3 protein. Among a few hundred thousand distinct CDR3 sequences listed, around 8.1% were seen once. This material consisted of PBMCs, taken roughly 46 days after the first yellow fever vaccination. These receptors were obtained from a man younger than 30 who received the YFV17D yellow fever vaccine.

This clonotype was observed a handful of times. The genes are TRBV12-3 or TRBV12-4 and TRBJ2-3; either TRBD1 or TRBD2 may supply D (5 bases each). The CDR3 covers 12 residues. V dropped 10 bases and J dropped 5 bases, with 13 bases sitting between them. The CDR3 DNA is TGTGCCACTATAGATGGGGGAGATACGCAGTATTTT. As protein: CATIDGGDTQYF.

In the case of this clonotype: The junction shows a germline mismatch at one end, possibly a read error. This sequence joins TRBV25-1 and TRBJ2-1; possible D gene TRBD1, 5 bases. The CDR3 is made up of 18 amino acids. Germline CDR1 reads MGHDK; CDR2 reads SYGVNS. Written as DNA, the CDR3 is TGTGCCATCAGTGAATATGGCCAGGGCGTAAGCTCCTACAATGAGCAGTTCTTC. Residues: CAISEYGQGVSSYNEQFF.

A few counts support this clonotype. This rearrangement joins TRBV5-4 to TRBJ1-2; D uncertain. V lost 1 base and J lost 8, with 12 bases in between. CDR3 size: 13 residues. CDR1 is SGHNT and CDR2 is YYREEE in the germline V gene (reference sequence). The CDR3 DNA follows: TGTGCCAGCAGCTTGTCCGGACGCGGGGGCTACACCTTC. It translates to CASSLSGRGGYTF.

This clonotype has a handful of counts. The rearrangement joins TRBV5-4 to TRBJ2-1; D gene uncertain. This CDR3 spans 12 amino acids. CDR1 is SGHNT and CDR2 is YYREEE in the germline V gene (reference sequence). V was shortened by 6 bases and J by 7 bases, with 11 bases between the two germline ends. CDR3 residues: CASTTRTNEQFF. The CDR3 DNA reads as TGTGCCAGCACCACAAGGACGAATGAGCAGTTCTTC.

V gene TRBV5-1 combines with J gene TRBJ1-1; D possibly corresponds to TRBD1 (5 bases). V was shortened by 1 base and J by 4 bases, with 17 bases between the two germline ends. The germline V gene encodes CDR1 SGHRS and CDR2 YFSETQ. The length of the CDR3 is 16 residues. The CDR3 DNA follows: TGCGCCAGCAGCTTGCTAGGACGGGGGGAGATCACTGAAGCTTTCTTT. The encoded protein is CASSLLGRGEITEAFF.

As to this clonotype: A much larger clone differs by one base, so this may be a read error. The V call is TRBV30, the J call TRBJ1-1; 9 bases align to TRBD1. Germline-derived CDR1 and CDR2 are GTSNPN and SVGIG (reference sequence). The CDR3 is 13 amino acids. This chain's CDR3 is CAWSGQGGTDAFF. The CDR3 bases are TGTGCCTGGAGTGGACAGGGGGGGACTGATGCTTTCTTT.

The CDR3, as DNA: TGCAGTGCTAGAGATTTTATTAGGGATTATGGCTACACCTTC. This sequence encodes CSARDFIRDYGYTF. J is TRBJ1-2 and V is TRBV20-1, with D hard to call. There are 14 residues in the CDR3. The germline V gene has CDR1 DFQATT and CDR2 SNEGSKA (reference sequence). The V end lost 0 bases, the J end lost 5 bases, and 13 bases lay between the germline ends.

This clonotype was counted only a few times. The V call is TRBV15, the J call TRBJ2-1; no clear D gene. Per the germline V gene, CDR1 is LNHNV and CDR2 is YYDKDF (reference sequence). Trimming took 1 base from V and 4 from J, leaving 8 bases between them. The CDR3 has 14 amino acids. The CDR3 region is CATSRVAWYNEQFF. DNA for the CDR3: TGTGCCACCAGCAGAGTCGCCTGGTACAATGAGCAGTTCTTC.

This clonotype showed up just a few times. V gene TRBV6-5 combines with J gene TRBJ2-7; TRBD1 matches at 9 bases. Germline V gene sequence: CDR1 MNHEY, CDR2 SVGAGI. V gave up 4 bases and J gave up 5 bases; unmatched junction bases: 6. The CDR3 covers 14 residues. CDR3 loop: CASSLGTGNHEQYV. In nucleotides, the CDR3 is TGTGCCAGCAGTTTAGGGACAGGGAACCACGAGCAGTACGTC.

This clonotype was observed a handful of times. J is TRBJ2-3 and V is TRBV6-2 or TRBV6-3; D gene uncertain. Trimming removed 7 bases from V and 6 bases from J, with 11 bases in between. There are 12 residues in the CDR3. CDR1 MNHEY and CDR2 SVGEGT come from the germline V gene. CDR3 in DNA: TGTGCCAGCAACGATATGGGGGATACGCAGTATTTT. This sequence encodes CASNDMGDTQYF.

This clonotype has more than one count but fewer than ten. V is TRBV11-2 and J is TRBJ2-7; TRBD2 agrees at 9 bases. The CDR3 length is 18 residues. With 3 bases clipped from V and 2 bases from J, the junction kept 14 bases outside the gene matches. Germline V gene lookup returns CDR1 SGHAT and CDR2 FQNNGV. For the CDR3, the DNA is TGTGCCAGCAGCTTGGGACAGCGGGGGGTTATTTTCCCCTACGAGCAGTACGTC. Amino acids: CASSLGQRGVIFPYEQYV.

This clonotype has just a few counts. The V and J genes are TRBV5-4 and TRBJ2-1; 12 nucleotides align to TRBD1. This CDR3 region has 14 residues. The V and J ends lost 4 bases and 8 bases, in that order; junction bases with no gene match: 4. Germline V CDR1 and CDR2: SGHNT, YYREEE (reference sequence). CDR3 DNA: TGTGCCAGCAGCGGGACAGGGGGCGCGGATGAGCAGTTCTTC. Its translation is CASSGTGGADEQFF.

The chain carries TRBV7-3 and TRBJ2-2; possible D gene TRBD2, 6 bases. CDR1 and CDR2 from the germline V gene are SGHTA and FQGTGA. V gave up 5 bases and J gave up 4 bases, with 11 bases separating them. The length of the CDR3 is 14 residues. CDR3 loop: CASSGMTSTGELFF. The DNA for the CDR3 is TGTGCCAGCAGCGGGATGACTAGCACCGGGGAGCTGTTTTTT. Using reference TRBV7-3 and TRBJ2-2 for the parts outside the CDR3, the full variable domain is GAGVSQTPSNKVTEKGKYVELRCDPISGHTALYWYRQSLGQGPEFLIYFQGTGAADDSGLPNDRFFAVRPEGSVSTLKIQRTERGDSAVYLCASSGMTSTGELFFGEGSRLTVL.

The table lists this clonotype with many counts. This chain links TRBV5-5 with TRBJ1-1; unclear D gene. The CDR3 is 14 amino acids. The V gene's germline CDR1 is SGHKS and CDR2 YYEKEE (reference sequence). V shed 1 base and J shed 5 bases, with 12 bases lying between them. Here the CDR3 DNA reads TGTGCCAGCAGCTTGTCGGCAGGCGGGACTGAAGCTTTCTTT. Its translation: CASSLSAGGTEAFF.

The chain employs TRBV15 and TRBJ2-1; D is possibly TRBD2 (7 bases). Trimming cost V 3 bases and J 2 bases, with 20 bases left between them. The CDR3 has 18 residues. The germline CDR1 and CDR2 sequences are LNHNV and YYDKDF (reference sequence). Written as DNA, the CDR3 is TGTGCCACCAGCAGTTATGGTTCGGGGGGCCGGCCCTACAATGAGCAGTTCTTC. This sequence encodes CATSSYGSGGRPYNEQFF.

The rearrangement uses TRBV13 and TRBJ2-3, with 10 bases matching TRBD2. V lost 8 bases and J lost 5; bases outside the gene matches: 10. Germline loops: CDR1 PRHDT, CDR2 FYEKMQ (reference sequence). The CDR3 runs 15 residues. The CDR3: CASVQAGGRRDTQYF. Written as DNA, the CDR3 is TGTGCCAGCGTCCAAGCGGGGGGGCGGAGAGATACGCAGTATTTT. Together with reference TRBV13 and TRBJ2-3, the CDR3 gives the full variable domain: AAGVIQSPRHLIKEKRETATLKCYPIPRHDTVYWYQQGPGQDPQFLISFYEKMQSDKGSIPDRFSAQQFSDYHSELNMSSLELGDSALYFCASVQAGGRRDTQYFGPGTRLTVL.

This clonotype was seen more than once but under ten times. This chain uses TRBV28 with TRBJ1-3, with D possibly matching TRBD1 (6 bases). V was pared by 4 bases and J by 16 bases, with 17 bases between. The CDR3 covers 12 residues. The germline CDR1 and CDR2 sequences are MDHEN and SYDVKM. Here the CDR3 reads CASSSLDRNKYF. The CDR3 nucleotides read TGTGCCAGCAGTTCCCTCGACAGGAACAAGTATTTT.

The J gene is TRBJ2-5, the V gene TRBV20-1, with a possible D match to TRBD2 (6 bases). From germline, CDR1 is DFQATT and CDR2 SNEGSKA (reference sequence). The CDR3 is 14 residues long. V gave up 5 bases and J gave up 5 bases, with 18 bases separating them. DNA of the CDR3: TGCAGTGCTCGGGGGAGTTCCCCATTGGAGACCCAGTACTTC. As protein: CSARGSSPLETQYF.

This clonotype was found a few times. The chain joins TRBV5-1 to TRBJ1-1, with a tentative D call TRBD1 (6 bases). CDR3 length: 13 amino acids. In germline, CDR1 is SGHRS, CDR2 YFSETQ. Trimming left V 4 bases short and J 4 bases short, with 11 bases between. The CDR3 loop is CASSPDSATEAFF. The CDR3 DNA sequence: TGCGCCAGCAGCCCGGACAGTGCCACTGAAGCTTTCTTT.

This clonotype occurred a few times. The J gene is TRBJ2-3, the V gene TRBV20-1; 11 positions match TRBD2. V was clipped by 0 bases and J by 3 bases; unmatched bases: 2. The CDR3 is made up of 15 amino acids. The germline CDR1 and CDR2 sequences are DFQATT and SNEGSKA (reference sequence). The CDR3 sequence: CSARDGTSGTDTQYF. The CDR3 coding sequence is TGCAGTGCTAGAGATGGGACTAGCGGTACAGATACGCAGTATTTT.

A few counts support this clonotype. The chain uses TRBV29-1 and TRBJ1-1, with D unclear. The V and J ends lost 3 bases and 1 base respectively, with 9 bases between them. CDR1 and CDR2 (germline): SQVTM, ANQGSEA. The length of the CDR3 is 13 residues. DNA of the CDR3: TGCAGCGTTGAGGAGGGAACGAACACTGAAGCTTTCTTT. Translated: CSVEEGTNTEAFF.

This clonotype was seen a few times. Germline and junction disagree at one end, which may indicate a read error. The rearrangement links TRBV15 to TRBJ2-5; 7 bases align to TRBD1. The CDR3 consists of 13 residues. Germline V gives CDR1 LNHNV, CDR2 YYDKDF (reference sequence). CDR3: CATAGTAQETRNF. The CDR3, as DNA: TGTGCCACGGCCGGGACAGCGCAAGAGACCCGGAACTTC. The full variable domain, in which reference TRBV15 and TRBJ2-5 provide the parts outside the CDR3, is DAMVIQNPRYQVTQFGKPVTLSCSQTLNHNVMYWYQQKSSQAPKLLFHYYDKDFNNEADTPDNFQSRRPNTSFCFLDIRSPGLGDTAMYLCATAGTAQETRNFGPGTRLLVL.

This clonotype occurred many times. DNA of the CDR3: TGTGCCACCCAAAGGGACGCGACAGATACGCAGTATTTT. Translating gives CATQRDATDTQYF. This rearrangement joins TRBV6-5 to TRBJ2-3; D might be TRBD1 or TRBD2, each matching 5 bases. V was pared by 10 bases and J by 3 bases, with 14 bases between. Germline loops: CDR1 MNHEY, CDR2 SVGAGI. The CDR3 loop spans 13 amino acids.